This T cell receptor (beta chain) is drawn from a study of T cells of healthy individuals. TCRdb ran MiXCR on the 5' RACE reads and lists one entry per CDR3 protein. The repertoire consists of nearly 100,000 distinct CDR3 sequences, with 17% occurring once and the leading ten covering approximately 5.7%. The germline CDR1 and CDR2 sequences are SEHNR and FQNEAQ (reference sequence). Trimming stripped 5 bases from V and 1 base from J, with 8 bases between. The CDR3 consists of 13 residues. The genes are TRBV7-9 and TRBJ1-1, with D unresolved. The TCR sequence derives from a human donor in good health. The CDR3 region is CASSLARNTEAFF. The CDR3 DNA sequence: TGTGCCAGCAGCCTCGCCAGGAACACTGAAGCTTTCTTT.